A single sample is the source of the 4 T cell receptor beta chains below, sequenced in a study of blood T cell repertoires in COVID-19. The repertoire was sequenced with immunoSEQ multiplex PCR; TCRdb's copy has only in-frame clones and lacks some. The table records about 120,000 clones, about nine tenths of them present only once. The material sequenced was peripheral blood. Source of these receptors: a human donor in a cohort sampled during active COVID-19.

V gene TRBV27 combines with J gene TRBJ2-7; TRBD2 agrees at 7 bases. Germline CDR1 and CDR2: MNHEY and SMNVEV (reference sequence). The CDR3 spans 15 residues. The ends lost 5 bases at V and 0 bases at J; junction bases unmatched: 7. The chain's CDR3 is CASSVAGKSSYEQYF. The CDR3 region has the DNA TGTGCCAGCAGTGTAGCGGGCAAGAGCTCCTACGAGCAGTACTTC.

V usage is TRBV19 and J usage is TRBJ2-5; D is perhaps TRBD2 (6 bases). CDR3 size: 14 residues. Deletions cut 10 bases from V and 1 base from J, with 16 bases between. Germline assignment: CDR1 LNHDA and CDR2 SQIVND (reference sequence). The CDR3 loop is CATGTGGFQETQYF. Written as DNA, the CDR3 is TGTGCCACTGGGACTGGGGGGTTCCAAGAGACCCAGTACTTC.

V gene TRBV6-5 combines with J gene TRBJ1-4; D is unresolved. The CDR3 contains 16 residues. Per germline, CDR1 MNHEY and CDR2 SVGAGI. Trimming removed 1 base from V and 4 bases from J, with 13 bases in between. In DNA, the CDR3 is TGTGCCAGCAGTTACTTAGAGGGTGGACGTAATGAAAAACTGTTTTTT. Protein product: CASSYLEGGRNEKLFF.

The chain is built from TRBV18 and TRBJ1-3; a weak D match, TRBD1 (5 bases). The CDR3 extends over 14 amino acids. CDR1 and CDR2 from the germline V gene are KGHSH and LQKENI. Trimming pared 3 bases from V and 4 bases from J, leaving 10 bases between. The CDR3 coding sequence is TGTGCCAGCTCACCGACAGATGTAGGAAACACCATATATTTT. This codes for CASSPTDVGNTIYF. The entire variable domain, with the rest obtained from reference TRBV18 and TRBJ1-3, is as follows: NAGVMQNPRHLVRRRGQEARLRCSPMKGHSHVYWYRQLPEEGLKFMVYLQKENIIDESGMPKERFSAEFPKEGPSILRIQQVVRGDSAAYFCASSPTDVGNTIYFGEGSWLTVV.